Following are 5 T cell receptor beta chains from one sample sequenced in a study of control samples from healthy donors and cancer patients. Repertoires were generated with immunoSEQ multiplex PCR, while TCRdb's copy carries only in-frame clones and drops some. The sample lists about 140,000 clones; around 90% were seen once. The sample comprised blood. These TCRs come from a man aged 18 to 30 in good health.

This chain connects TRBV4-1 to TRBJ1-4; 7 bases match TRBD1. Germline CDR1 reads MGHRA; CDR2 reads YSYEKL. This CDR3 is 14 amino acids long. J was trimmed by 8 bases and V by 6 bases; bases with no gene match: 9. The CDR3 spells CASSRQGPEEKLFF. For the CDR3, the DNA is TGCGCCAGCAGTCGACAGGGACCCGAGGAAAAACTGTTTTTT.

The V gene is TRBV13, the J gene TRBJ2-5; D is ambiguous. Germline V lookup: CDR1 PRHDT, CDR2 FYEKMQ (reference sequence). V was shortened by 4 bases and J by 5 bases, with 5 bases between the two germline ends. The CDR3 has 11 residues. The CDR3 region has the DNA TGTGCCAGCAGCTCTCGGGAGACCCAGTACTTC. This translates into CASSSRETQYF.

V is TRBV4-1 and J is TRBJ2-2, with 9 bases aligning to TRBD2. The length of the CDR3 is 15 residues. CDR1 and CDR2 from the germline V gene are MGHRA and YSYEKL. With 2 bases clipped from V and 6 bases from J, the junction kept 4 bases outside the gene matches. The CDR3 DNA reads TGCGCCAGCAGCCAAAATCGCGGGGGGGCCGGGGAGCTGTTTTTT. Its translation is CASSQNRGGAGELFF.

The chain joins TRBV18 to TRBJ1-2, with 7 bases identical to TRBD1. CDR3 size: 15 residues. CDR1 KGHSH and CDR2 LQKENI come from the germline V gene. J gave up 0 bases and V 4 bases, and 5 bases lay outside the gene matches. CDR3 region: CASSRETGANYGYTF. The CDR3 DNA follows: TGTGCCAGCTCACGAGAAACAGGGGCTAACTATGGCTACACCTTC.

V and J are TRBV7-3 and TRBJ2-6; D is uncertain. Germline CDR1 reads SGHTA; CDR2 reads FQGTGA. With 5 bases removed from V and 3 bases from J, the gap between germline ends came to 11 bases. CDR3 length: 15 amino acids. The CDR3 coding sequence is TGTGCCAGCAGCCCATCGATCGGTGGGGCCAACGTCCTGACTTTC. It codes for CASSPSIGGANVLTF. The full variable domain, its missing parts supplied by reference TRBV7-3 and TRBJ2-6, is GAGVSQTPSNKVTEKGKYVELRCDPISGHTALYWYRQSLGQGPEFLIYFQGTGAADDSGLPNDRFFAVRPEGSVSTLKIQRTERGDSAVYLCASSPSIGGANVLTFGAGSRLTVL.